This TCR beta chain came from a study of shared clonotypes between healthy human individuals. The CDR3 is made up of 15 amino acids. Per germline, CDR1 MNHNY and CDR2 SVGAGI (reference sequence). The junction had 7 bases not matched to a gene; V was cut back by 2 bases and J by 5 bases. Naive CD8 cells were CD45RO-negative, positively selected for CCR7, excluding terminally differentiated effector memory CD45RA+ cells. The table came from immunoSEQ multiplex PCR; TCRdb's copy has only in-frame clones and leaves some out. The table has over 2,000,000 clones, just under 95% seen once. V and J are TRBV6-6 and TRBJ2-7; 9 bases match TRBD1. This receptor was identified in a man aged 18 to 29 in good health. Some clones in this sample may be carry-over from other donors' samples. Material for sequencing was naive CD8+ T cells from PBMCs. CDR3 residues: CASSYPQGAADEQYF. The CDR3 DNA reads TGTGCCAGCAGTTACCCACAGGGGGCGGCGGACGAGCAGTACTTC.